Listed below are T cell receptor beta chains from one sample, sequenced in a study of metastatic and nonmetastatic thyroid tumors. Using MiXCR, TCRdb reanalyzed the PCR reads. The sample yields around 23,000 clones, 20% to 30% seen once. Sequences were obtained from blood. These receptor sequences come from a female donor with papillary thyroid cancer or a benign thyroid nodule (not recorded which). Some clones in this sample may be carry-over from other donors' samples. CDR3s leave out the opening cysteine and the closing phenylalanine or tryptophan.

CDR3: ASSLAGARKGDRGSPLH
V: TRBV5-1
J: TRBJ1-6

CDR3: AIRQDEGQY
V: TRBV4-1
J: TRBJ2-5

CDR3: ASTPEWSRAKNIQY
V: TRBV6-1
J: TRBJ2-4

CDR3: ASRSAGELEQN
V: TRBV6-1
J: TRBJ2-7

CDR3: SARNSGRADNEQF
V: TRBV20-1
J: TRBJ2-1

CDR3: ASSLEGWNSNQPQH
V: TRBV27
J: TRBJ1-5

CDR3: SVAAGGGTDTQY
V: TRBV20-1
J: TRBJ2-3

CDR3: ASSLYNYGYT
V: TRBV28
J: TRBJ1-2

CDR3: ASRKAGASTDTQY
V: TRBV9
J: TRBJ2-3

CDR3: SARAMGQGFGNQPRH
V: TRBV20-1
J: TRBJ1-5

CDR3: SASAPSGGPYEQY
V: TRBV20-1
J: TRBJ2-7

CDR3: ASSRVGTGGNGELF
V: TRBV11-2
J: TRBJ2-2

CDR3: ASSLRTGGSSSYNSPLH
V: TRBV7-3
J: TRBJ1-6

CDR3: ASSSLGTDTQY
V: TRBV5-1
J: TRBJ2-3

CDR3: ASSGQENSPLH
V: TRBV18
J: TRBJ1-6

CDR3: ASSLFSGLGELF
V: TRBV28
J: TRBJ2-2

CDR3: ASSNGPPDTEAF
V: TRBV6-1
J: TRBJ1-1

CDR3: ASSLSRDYNEQF
V: TRBV7-2
J: TRBJ2-1

CDR3: ASYGESYEQY
V: TRBV6-2/TRBV6-3
J: TRBJ2-7

CDR3: ASSEIGGRGNEKLF
V: TRBV6-1
J: TRBJ1-4

CDR3: ASSSRTSRTNNEQF
V: TRBV9
J: TRBJ2-1

CDR3: ASSSNVVGTSTGELF
V: TRBV7-6
J: TRBJ2-2

CDR3: SAARQALIYNEQF
V: TRBV20-1
J: TRBJ2-1

CDR3: ASSFLTGSYNSPLH
V: TRBV28
J: TRBJ1-6

CDR3: AWSVRGDPGYGYT
V: TRBV30
J: TRBJ1-2

CDR3: ASSIVGQGEETQY
V: TRBV19
J: TRBJ2-5

CDR3: ASSQDKRNSPLH
V: TRBV4-2
J: TRBJ1-6

CDR3: ASSLVQEIYGYT
V: TRBV5-6
J: TRBJ1-2

CDR3: SASSLAGDTGELF
V: TRBV20-1
J: TRBJ2-2

CDR3: ASSSRQGIMNTETF
V: TRBV11-2
J: TRBJ1-1

CDR3: ASRSSGQGNSPLH
V: TRBV6-1
J: TRBJ1-6

CDR3: ASSPPSSYEQY
V: TRBV7-8
J: TRBJ2-7

CDR3: ASSSRRRDPFLLANYGYT
V: TRBV28
J: TRBJ1-2

CDR3: SAPWSFGSGYT
V: TRBV20-1
J: TRBJ1-2

CDR3: ASSSRDRGNEQF
V: TRBV6-2/TRBV6-3
J: TRBJ2-1

CDR3: AISTAEETQY
V: TRBV10-3
J: TRBJ2-5

CDR3: ASSRTSGPDQPQH
V: TRBV6-1
J: TRBJ1-5

CDR3: ASSPGLGDEETQY
V: TRBV19
J: TRBJ2-5

CDR3: ASSERGGSYEQY
V: TRBV28
J: TRBJ2-7

CDR3: ASSLSEFPYEQY
V: TRBV28
J: TRBJ2-7

CDR3: ASTREFYGYT
V: TRBV2
J: TRBJ1-2

CDR3: ASGAGTSVTGANVLT
V: TRBV27
J: TRBJ2-6

CDR3: AISEPGTEAF
V: TRBV10-3
J: TRBJ1-1

CDR3: ASNLWAANYGYT
V: TRBV19
J: TRBJ1-2

CDR3: ASSGLAGTQY
V: TRBV5-1
J: TRBJ2-3

CDR3: ASSLDAAGAF
V: TRBV11-2
J: TRBJ1-1

CDR3: ASSWSTGELF
V: TRBV7-2
J: TRBJ2-2

CDR3: ASSQERVGGLGSPLH
V: TRBV4-1
J: TRBJ1-6

CDR3: ASTSELNTEAF
V: TRBV28
J: TRBJ1-1

CDR3: ASSQDEAGVWQETQY
V: TRBV4-2
J: TRBJ2-5

CDR3: ASSWTGTGGLEQY
V: TRBV6-2/TRBV6-3
J: TRBJ2-7

CDR3: ASSLAGELF
V: TRBV28
J: TRBJ2-2